The next 2 T cell receptor beta chains were all read from a single sample in a study of tumor-infiltrating lymphocytes in localized non-small cell lung cancer. Generated by immunoSEQ multiplex PCR, the TCRdb table keeps only in-frame clones and is missing some. The table records 21,000 or so clones, more than 75% of them present only once. Source material: lung tumor tissue. Receptors originate from a human donor with non-small cell lung cancer.

V usage is TRBV5-1 and J usage is TRBJ2-5, with D perhaps TRBD2 (6 bases). Germline CDR1 SGHRS, CDR2 YFSETQ. This CDR3 region has 16 residues. The germline V and J ends were trimmed by 2 bases and 4 bases, with 18 bases remaining between them. In nucleotides, the CDR3 is TGCGCCAGCAGCTTTAATTTGGTGACAGCGGGAGAGACCCAGTACTTC. Residues: CASSFNLVTAGETQYF.

The rearrangement uses TRBV7-2 and TRBJ1-1; TRBD1 matches at 11 bases. V lost 1 base to trimming and J lost 5 bases; unmatched junction nucleotides: 3. The CDR3 extends over 15 amino acids. Germline CDR1 reads SGHTA; CDR2 reads FQGNSA. In DNA, the CDR3 is TGTGCCAGCAGCTTAGGGGACAGGGGGAGAACTGAAGCTTTCTTT. It yields the protein CASSLGDRGRTEAFF. Full variable domain (outside the CDR3, taken from reference TRBV7-2 and TRBJ1-1): GAGVSQSPSNKVTEKGKDVELRCDPISGHTALYWYRQSLGQGLEFLIYFQGNSAPDKSGLPSDRFSAERTGGSVSTLTIQRTQQEDSAVYLCASSLGDRGRTEAFFGQGTRLTVV.